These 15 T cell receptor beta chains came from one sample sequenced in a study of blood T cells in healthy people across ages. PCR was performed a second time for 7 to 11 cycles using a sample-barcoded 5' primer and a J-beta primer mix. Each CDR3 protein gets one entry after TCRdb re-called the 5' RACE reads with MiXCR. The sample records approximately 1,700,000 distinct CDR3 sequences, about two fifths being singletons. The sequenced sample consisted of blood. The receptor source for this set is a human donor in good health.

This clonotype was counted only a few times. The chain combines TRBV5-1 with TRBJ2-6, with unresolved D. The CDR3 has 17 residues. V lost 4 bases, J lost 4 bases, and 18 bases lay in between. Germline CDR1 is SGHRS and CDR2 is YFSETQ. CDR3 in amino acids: CASSPAPGRGGANVLTF. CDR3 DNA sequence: TGCGCCAGCAGCCCAGCCCCCGGGCGAGGAGGGGCCAACGTCCTGACTTTC.

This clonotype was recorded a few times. The CDR3 reads CSAKDKYSNQPQHF. As DNA, the CDR3 is TGCAGTGCCAAAGACAAGTATAGCAATCAGCCCCAGCATTTT. The J gene is TRBJ1-5, the V gene TRBV20-1; D remains unclear. The V and J ends lost 6 bases and 0 bases respectively, with 12 bases between them. CDR1 and CDR2 (germline): DFQATT, SNEGSKA (reference sequence). The CDR3 is 14 amino acids.

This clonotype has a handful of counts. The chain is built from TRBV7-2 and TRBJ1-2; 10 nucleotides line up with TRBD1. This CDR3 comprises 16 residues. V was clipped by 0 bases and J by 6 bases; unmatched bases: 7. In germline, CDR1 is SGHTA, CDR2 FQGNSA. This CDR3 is CASSLASLGTGDGYTF. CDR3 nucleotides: TGTGCCAGCAGCTTAGCAAGTTTGGGGACAGGGGATGGCTACACCTTC.

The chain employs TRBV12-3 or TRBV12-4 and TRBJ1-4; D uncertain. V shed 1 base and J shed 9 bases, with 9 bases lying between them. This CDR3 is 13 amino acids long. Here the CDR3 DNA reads TGTGCCAGCAGTTTAGGAGCGGCACAAAAACTGTTTTTT. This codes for CASSLGAAQKLFF.

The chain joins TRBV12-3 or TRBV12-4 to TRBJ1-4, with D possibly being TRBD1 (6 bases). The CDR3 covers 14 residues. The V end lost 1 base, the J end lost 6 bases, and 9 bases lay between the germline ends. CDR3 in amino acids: CASSLETGYEKLFF. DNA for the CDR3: TGTGCCAGCAGTTTAGAAACAGGGTATGAAAAACTGTTTTTT.

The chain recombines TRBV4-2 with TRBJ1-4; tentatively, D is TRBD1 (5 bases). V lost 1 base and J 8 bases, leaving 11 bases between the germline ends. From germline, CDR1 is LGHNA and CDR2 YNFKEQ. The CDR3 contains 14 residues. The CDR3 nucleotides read TGTGCCAGCAGCCAAGGCAGGGATGTCGAAAAACTGTTTTTT. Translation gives CASSQGRDVEKLFF.

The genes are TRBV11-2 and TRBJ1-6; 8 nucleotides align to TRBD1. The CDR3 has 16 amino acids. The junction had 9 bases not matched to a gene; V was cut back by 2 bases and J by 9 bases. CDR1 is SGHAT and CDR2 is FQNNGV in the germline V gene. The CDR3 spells CASSLPPTGTGSPLHF. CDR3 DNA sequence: TGTGCCAGCAGCTTACCACCGACAGGGACAGGTTCACCCCTCCACTTT.

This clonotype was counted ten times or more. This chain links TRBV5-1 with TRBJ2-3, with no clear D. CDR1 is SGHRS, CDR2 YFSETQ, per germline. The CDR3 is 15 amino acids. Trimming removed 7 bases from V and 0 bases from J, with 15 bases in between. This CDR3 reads CASQLRGDSTDTQYF. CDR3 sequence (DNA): TGCGCCAGCCAACTTAGAGGTGATAGCACAGATACGCAGTATTTT.

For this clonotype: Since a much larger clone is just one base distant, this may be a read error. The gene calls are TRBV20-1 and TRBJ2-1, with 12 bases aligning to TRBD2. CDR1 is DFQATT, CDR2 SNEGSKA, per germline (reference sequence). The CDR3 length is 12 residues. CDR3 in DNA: TGTAACACTAGCGGGGGGACCCCTGAGCAGTTCTTC. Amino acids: CNTSGGTPEQFF.

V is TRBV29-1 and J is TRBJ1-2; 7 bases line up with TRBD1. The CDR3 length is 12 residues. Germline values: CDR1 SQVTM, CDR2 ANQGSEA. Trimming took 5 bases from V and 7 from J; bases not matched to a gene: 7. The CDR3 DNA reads TGCAGCGTTTTAGAGGGGGCGCGTGGCTACACCTTC. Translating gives CSVLEGARGYTF.

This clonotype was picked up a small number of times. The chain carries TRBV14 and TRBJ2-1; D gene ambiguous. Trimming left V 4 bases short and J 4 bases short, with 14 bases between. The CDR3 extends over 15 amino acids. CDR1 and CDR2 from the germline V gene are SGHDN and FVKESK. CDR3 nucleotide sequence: TGTGCCAGCAGCCTTAGGCGGTCCCCATACAATGAGCAGTTCTTC. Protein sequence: CASSLRRSPYNEQFF.

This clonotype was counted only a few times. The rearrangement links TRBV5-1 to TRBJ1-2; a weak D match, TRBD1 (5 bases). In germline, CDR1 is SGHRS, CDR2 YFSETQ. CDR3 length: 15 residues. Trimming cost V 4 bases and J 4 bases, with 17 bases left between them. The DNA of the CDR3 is TGCGCCAGCAGCGCCTCAGGGCCCCGGGGCTATGGCTACACCTTC. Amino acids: CASSASGPRGYGYTF.

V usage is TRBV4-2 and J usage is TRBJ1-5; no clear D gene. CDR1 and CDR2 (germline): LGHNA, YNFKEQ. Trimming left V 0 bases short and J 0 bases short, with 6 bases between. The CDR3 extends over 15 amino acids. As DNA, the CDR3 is TGTGCCAGCAGCCAAGATCTTACTAGCAATCAGCCCCAGCATTTT. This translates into CASSQDLTSNQPQHF.

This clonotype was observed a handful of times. The CDR3 coding sequence is TGTGCCAGCAGCCAAGACGAGGGGATAGGGTATGGCTACACCTTC. It is translated as CASSQDEGIGYGYTF. J is TRBJ1-2 and V is TRBV4-2; D might be TRBD1 (5 bases). CDR1 is LGHNA, CDR2 YNFKEQ, per germline. Trimming removed 0 bases at V and 5 bases at J, with 13 bases between. The CDR3 runs to 15 residues.

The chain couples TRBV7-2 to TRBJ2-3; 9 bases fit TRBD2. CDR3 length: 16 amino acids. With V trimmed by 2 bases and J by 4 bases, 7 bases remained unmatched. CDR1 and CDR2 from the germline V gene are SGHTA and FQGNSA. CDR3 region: CASSLRLRGGSDTQYF. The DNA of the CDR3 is TGTGCCAGCAGCTTACGGTTGCGGGGGGGCTCAGATACGCAGTATTTT.